What follows describes a single T cell receptor beta chain. As yet, its antigen is unknown. The record originates from a study of T cell responses to AZD1222 COVID-19 vaccine. General study results and limits: Repertoires were obtained solely post-peak T cell response.

The table came from immunoSEQ multiplex PCR; TCRdb's copy has only in-frame clones and leaves some out. The repertoire includes some 130,000 clones, around nine tenths of them detected once, and approximately 1.8% sits in the top ten. CDR1 is LNHDA, CDR2 SQIVND, per germline (reference sequence). There are 16 residues in the CDR3. The V gene lost 5 bases and the J gene lost 1 base, with 17 bases spanning the gap. This clonotype was obtained from an adult in good health. The genes are TRBV19 and TRBJ1-1; a weak D match, TRBD1 (6 bases). The sequencing here drew on peripheral blood, taken on day 0 of AZD1222 vaccination. The CDR3 sequence: CASSLRSQGGNTEAFF. The CDR3 DNA reads TGTGCCAGTAGTCTTCGATCACAGGGCGGGAACACTGAAGCTTTCTTT. Looking up the rest from reference TRBV19 and TRBJ1-1 gives the full variable domain: DGGITQSPKYLFRKEGQNVTLSCEQNLNHDAMYWYRQDPGQGLRLIYYSQIVNDFQKGDIAEGYSVSREKKESFPLTVTSAQKNPTAFYLCASSLRSQGGNTEAFFGQGTRLTVV.